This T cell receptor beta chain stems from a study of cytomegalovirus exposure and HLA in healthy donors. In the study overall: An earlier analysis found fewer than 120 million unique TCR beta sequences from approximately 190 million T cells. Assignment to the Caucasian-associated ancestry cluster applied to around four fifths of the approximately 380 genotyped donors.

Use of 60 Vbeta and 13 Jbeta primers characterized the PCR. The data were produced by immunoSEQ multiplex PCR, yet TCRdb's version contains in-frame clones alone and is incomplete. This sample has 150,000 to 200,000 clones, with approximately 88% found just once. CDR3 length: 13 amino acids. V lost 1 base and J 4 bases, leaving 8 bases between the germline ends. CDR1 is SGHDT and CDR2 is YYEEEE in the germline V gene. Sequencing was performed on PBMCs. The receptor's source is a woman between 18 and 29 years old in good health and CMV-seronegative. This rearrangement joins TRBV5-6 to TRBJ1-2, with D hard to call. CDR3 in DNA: TGTGCCAGCAGCTTGAATTACGGCTATGGCTACACCTTC. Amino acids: CASSLNYGYGYTF.